This is a list of T cell receptor beta chains from one sample in a study of T cell responses to AZD1222 COVID-19 vaccine. Sequencing used immunoSEQ multiplex PCR; TCRdb keeps in-frame clones, though not all of them. The sample includes roughly 120,000 clones, around 92% seen only once; the top ten take approximately 7.9%. The sequences come from peripheral blood, collected 28 days after the second AZD1222 dose. The receptors were gathered from an adult who received the AZD1222 COVID-19 vaccine. CDR3s include the opening cysteine and the closing phenylalanine or tryptophan. Fields, in order: V gene, clone size, D gene, CDR3 protein. The D gene is left open where the match is weak. Clone size is shown for a subset of rows, as once, few, many or a class of expanded clone.

>TRBV2|few|.
CASREGPINEKLFF
>TRBV7-9|.|TRBD1
CASSPSGTGISGNTIYF
>TRBV2|.|TRBD2
CASTSGGRYAGYF
>TRBV2|.|TRBD1
CASSESLGTGQRRDTEAFF
>TRBV6-5|.|.
CASRGAIDQPQHF
>TRBV18|once|.
CASSPQGNYGYTF
>TRBV6-6|.|.
CASILSTLGGDYYGYTF
>TRBV28|.|.
CASSLWLTGNTEAFF
>TRBV5-1|.|TRBD2
CASSLERGDSTDTQYF
>TRBV7-9|.|.
CASSLVNTEAFF
>TRBV27|.|TRBD2
CASSPTGGLSNTGELFF
>TRBV6-5|.|.
CASRSWVGGNTIYF
>TRBV9|once|TRBD2
CASSGTAGGWSDTQYF
>TRBV19|.|.
CASSPRGREEGYTF
>TRBV28|few|.
CASSPPRADTQYF
>TRBV5-1|.|.
CASSLQEVGGYTF
>TRBV4-2|.|.
CASSQDLSIEREQYF
>TRBV4-2|.|TRBD1
CASSQVAGARGIYEQYF
>TRBV5-1|.|.
CASSLAADNNYGYTF
>TRBV5-4|.|TRBD2
CASSLGGAGGQTDTQYF
>TRBV19|.|.
CASSTLQGNLQPQHF
>TRBV27|.|.
CASSPTSSDTQYF
>TRBV5-6|few|TRBD2
CASSLGSGTSGNNEQFF
>TRBV15|.|.
CATSRGGAESTEAFF
>TRBV9|.|TRBD2
CASSGPGTSRFSGANVLTF
>TRBV6-2/TRBV6-3|.|.
CASSFYHQETQYF
>TRBV7-2|once|.
CASSSRQGGSNQPQHF
>TRBV24-1|.|.
CATSDPRSGQPQHF